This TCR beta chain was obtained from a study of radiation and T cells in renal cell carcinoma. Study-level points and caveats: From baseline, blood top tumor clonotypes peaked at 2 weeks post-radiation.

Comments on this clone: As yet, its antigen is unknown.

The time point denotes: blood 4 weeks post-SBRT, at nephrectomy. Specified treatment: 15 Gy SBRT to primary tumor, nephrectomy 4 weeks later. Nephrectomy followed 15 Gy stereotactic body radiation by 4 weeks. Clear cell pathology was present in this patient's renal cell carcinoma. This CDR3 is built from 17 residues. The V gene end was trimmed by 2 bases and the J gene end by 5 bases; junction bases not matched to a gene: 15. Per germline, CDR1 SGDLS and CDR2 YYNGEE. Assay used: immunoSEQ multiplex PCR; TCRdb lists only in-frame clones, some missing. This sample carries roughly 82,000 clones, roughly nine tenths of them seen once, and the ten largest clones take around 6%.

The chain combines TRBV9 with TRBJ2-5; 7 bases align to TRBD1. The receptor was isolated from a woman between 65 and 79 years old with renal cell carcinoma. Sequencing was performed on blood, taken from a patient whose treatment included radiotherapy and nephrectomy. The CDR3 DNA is TGTGCCAGCAGCGTTACAGGGGAGTTTACAGTAGGGGAGACCCAGTACTTC. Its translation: CASSVTGEFTVGETQYF.